Sequencing of this TCR beta chain was carried out in a study of human T cells and chemical hapten exposure. Study details: Sensitizing treatment utilized 2% DPC over a 2 cm by 2 cm portion of upper inner arm skin. The patch tests put 0.01% DPC on the skin of the upper back and were read 6 days later.

Time point given: patch test 2, 6 weeks after DPC sensitization. Treatment specified: therapeutic diphenylcyclopropenone sensitization with weekly scalp DPC. Venepuncture was done earlier than the placement of each patch test. Germline V gene data show CDR1 as SGHRS and CDR2 as YFSETQ. The CDR3 runs to 15 residues. V was clipped by 7 bases and J by 4 bases, with 17 bases between them. Each cDNA molecule in the library carried unique molecular identifiers. MiXCR, run by TCRdb on the RACE reads, gives a single entry per CDR3 protein. The sample contains just over 350,000 distinct CDR3 sequences, nearly 6.5% of which appear only once.

Sample: whole blood, taken in connection with sensitization to the hapten diphenylcyclopropenone (DPC). The genes are TRBV5-1 and TRBJ2-2; D perhaps matches TRBD2 (7 bases). The origin of this receptor is a young woman with alopecia areata. Some clones in this sample may be carry-over from other donors' samples. For the CDR3, the DNA is TGCGCCAGCTCGAGGGGGGGCGTCGGCACCGGGGAGCTGTTTTTT. Residues: CASSRGGVGTGELFF.